The 18 T cell receptor beta chains below all came from one sample that was sequenced in a study of cytomegalovirus exposure and HLA in healthy donors (dated 2017 in TCRdb). Library method: the immunoSEQ multiplex PCR assay. For the multiplex PCR, a mixture combining 60 forward primers for TCR Vbeta segments and 13 reverse primers for TCR Jbeta segments was used. TCRdb stores this immuneACCESS table with in-frame sequences only. Part of the clones is absent; in the studies checked, under half of the shortfall reflects unresolved V genes, and no reason is known for the rest. This sample gives about 180,000 clones in total; 60% to 85% of them show up just once. Jointly, the top ten make up roughly 3% of the sample. Source material: PBMCs. The receptor set was obtained from a male donor in good health and CMV-seronegative.

This chain links TRBV7-9 with TRBJ2-7; perhaps TRBD1 as D (6 bases). Germline assignment: CDR1 SEHNR and CDR2 FQNEAQ (reference sequence). Between the trimmed V and J ends, which lost 5 bases and 2 bases, there was a span of 13 bases. This CDR3 contains 14 residues. For the CDR3, the DNA is TGTGCCAGCAGCGCCGGGACAAGCCCCTACGAGCAGTACTTC. It yields the protein CASSAGTSPYEQYF.

This chain uses TRBV15 with TRBJ2-6; possible D gene TRBD1, 5 bases. Germline V CDR1 and CDR2: LNHNV, YYDKDF (reference sequence). The CDR3 runs 14 residues. Trimming took off 3 bases at V and 2 bases at J, with 5 bases between the two ends. As DNA, the CDR3 is TGTGCCACCAGCAGGGACACTGGGGCCAACGTCCTGACTTTC. Its translation: CATSRDTGANVLTF.

This clone came up a few times. The chain links TRBV5-5 to TRBJ1-1; tentatively, D is TRBD1 (6 bases). V was trimmed by 4 bases and J by 1 base, leaving 11 bases between them. Germline CDR1 reads SGHKS; CDR2 reads YYEKEE (reference sequence). The CDR3 is made up of 14 amino acids. For the CDR3, the DNA is TGTGCCAGCAGCGCCCTGACAGGGAACACTGAAGCTTTCTTT. Protein sequence: CASSALTGNTEAFF.

V and J are TRBV28 and TRBJ2-4; 9 positions agree with TRBD1. The CDR3 length is 15 residues. Germline CDR1 is MDHEN and CDR2 is SYDVKM. The V gene end was trimmed by 1 base and the J gene end by 4 bases; junction bases not matched to a gene: 2. CDR3: CASSLSGTGKNIQYF. Written as DNA, the CDR3 is TGTGCCAGCAGTTTATCCGGGACAGGGAAAAACATTCAGTACTTC.

The chain is built from TRBV4-1 and TRBJ1-2; TRBD1 matches 7 bases. Germline V gene sequence: CDR1 MGHRA, CDR2 YSYEKL. The CDR3 runs to 15 residues. V lost 3 bases to trimming and J lost 4 bases; unmatched junction nucleotides: 8. The CDR3, as DNA: TGCGCCAGCAGCCAGAGACAAGGGGGCCCCTATGGCTACACCTTC. Translation: CASSQRQGGPYGYTF.

This rearrangement joins TRBV5-4 to TRBJ2-7; maybe TRBD1 (5 bases). CDR3 size: 14 residues. Trimming pared 4 bases from V and 2 bases from J, leaving 13 bases between. The germline V gene has CDR1 SGHNT and CDR2 YYREEE (reference sequence). CDR3 sequence (DNA): TGTGCCAGCAGCCAGCAGGGTCCAACCTACGAGCAGTACTTC. It codes for CASSQQGPTYEQYF.

The chain carries TRBV6-5 and TRBJ2-1; 7 bases match TRBD2. Germline CDR1 and CDR2: MNHEY and SVGAGI. This CDR3 comprises 15 residues. The V segment lost 0 bases and the J segment 2 bases; nucleotides outside the gene matches: 1. The CDR3 loop is CASSYSGGAYNEQFF. Written as DNA, the CDR3 is TGTGCCAGCAGTTACTCGGGGGGGGCCTACAATGAGCAGTTCTTC.

This clone has more than one count but fewer than ten. The chain recombines TRBV6-5 with TRBJ1-5; D is unresolved. This CDR3 contains 13 residues. Between the trimmed V and J ends, which lost 2 bases and 7 bases, there was a span of 9 bases. From germline, CDR1 is MNHEY and CDR2 SVGAGI. The CDR3 DNA is TGTGCCAGCAGTTACGCCCCGGGGCAGCCCCAGCATTTT. This encodes CASSYAPGQPQHF.

The chain uses TRBV6-1 and TRBJ2-1; 9 bases fit TRBD1. Losses at the gene ends were 4 bases for V and 5 bases for J; bases not matched to a gene: 9. The V gene's germline CDR1 is MNHNS and CDR2 SASEGT. This CDR3 spans 16 amino acids. The CDR3 sequence is CASSAIPGQGNNEQFF. CDR3 nucleotides: TGTGCCAGCAGTGCAATACCGGGACAGGGCAACAATGAGCAGTTCTTC.

This clone was counted ten times or more. The chain uses TRBV28 and TRBJ1-1; a weak D match, TRBD1 (6 bases). V was clipped by 4 bases and J by 4 bases, with 19 bases between them. Per germline, CDR1 MDHEN and CDR2 SYDVKM. The CDR3 runs to 16 residues. The DNA of the CDR3 is TGTGCCAGCAGTTCAATCCTAGTGGGGGCTGGCACTGAAGCTTTCTTT. Translating gives CASSSILVGAGTEAFF.

The chain recombines TRBV7-9 with TRBJ2-3; TRBD1 agrees at 7 bases. The ends lost 8 bases at V and 0 bases at J; junction bases unmatched: 2. Germline CDR1 and CDR2: SEHNR and FQNEAQ (reference sequence). There are 13 residues in the CDR3. Here the CDR3 DNA reads TGTGCCAGCCGGGACAGAAGCACAGATACGCAGTATTTT. Encoded protein: CASRDRSTDTQYF.

The chain carries TRBV5-1 and TRBJ1-1; unclear D gene. The CDR3 spans 13 residues. The germline CDR1 and CDR2 sequences are SGHRS and YFSETQ. V lost 6 bases and J lost 5, with 14 bases in between. The DNA of the CDR3 is TGCGCCAGCACCCTGAGGGTTGGAACTGAAGCTTTCTTT. Protein: CASTLRVGTEAFF.

The rearrangement links TRBV19 to TRBJ2-3, with 11 bases lining up with TRBD2. V lost 7 bases and J lost 7; bases outside the gene matches: 7. CDR3 size: 14 residues. CDR1 and CDR2 from the germline V gene are LNHDA and SQIVND (reference sequence). Here the CDR3 reads CASMVAGGPYTQYF. The CDR3 bases are TGTGCCAGTATGGTAGCGGGAGGGCCTTATACGCAGTATTTT.

J is TRBJ1-2 and V is TRBV14, with D uncertain. The CDR3 runs 14 residues. Germline V gene sequence: CDR1 SGHDN, CDR2 FVKESK. V was pared by 4 bases and J by 4 bases, with 13 bases between. Written as DNA, the CDR3 is TGTGCCAGCAGCCGGCTCGGGGAAACCTATGGCTACACCTTC. Its protein is CASSRLGETYGYTF.

The chain uses TRBV27 and TRBJ1-1; 7 positions match TRBD1. The CDR3 has 15 amino acids. The germline V gene has CDR1 MNHEY and CDR2 SMNVEV (reference sequence). Unmatched junction bases numbered 10, after V lost 6 bases and J lost 3 bases. CDR3 nucleotides: TGTGCCAGCAGCCGGATCAGGGGGTTGGACACTGAAGCTTTCTTT. Translated: CASSRIRGLDTEAFF.

The chain has TRBV6-6 and TRBJ1-1; weak D call: TRBD1 (6 bases). The CDR3 has 15 amino acids. CDR1 and CDR2 (germline): MNHNY, SVGAGI (reference sequence). V was pared by 7 bases and J by 2 bases, with 17 bases between. CDR3 amino acids: CASTKRTDPNTEAFF. The CDR3 nucleotides read TGTGCCAGCACTAAGCGGACAGACCCTAACACTGAAGCTTTCTTT.

This clone was recorded a few times. This sequence joins TRBV20-1 and TRBJ1-1; TRBD1 matches at 9 bases. This CDR3 comprises 11 residues. CDR1 and CDR2 from the germline V gene are DFQATT and SNEGSKA (reference sequence). The V gene end was trimmed by 6 bases and the J gene end by 8 bases; junction bases not matched to a gene: 4. For the CDR3, the DNA is TGCAGTGCGGACAGGGGATTGGAAGCTTTCTTT. Protein sequence: CSADRGLEAFF.

The gene calls are TRBV5-1 and TRBJ2-5, with unresolved D. V lost 0 bases and J 3 bases, leaving 3 bases between the germline ends. CDR3 length: 12 residues. Germline V gene sequence: CDR1 SGHRS, CDR2 YFSETQ. The CDR3 bases are TGCGCCAGCAGCTTGGCCAAAGAGACCCAGTACTTC. Its protein is CASSLAKETQYF.